The entry below gives a single T cell receptor beta chain sequence along with its context. Its antigen is as yet unknown. A multiplex PCR was run with 60 Vbeta primers and 13 Jbeta primers. Some clones are missing from TCRdb's copy, which holds only in-frame ones; the method was immunoSEQ multiplex PCR. Of approximately 210,000 clones in the sample, around 86% were seen once. These data belong to a study of cytomegalovirus exposure and HLA in healthy donors. Unrecorded immune exposure was likely among donors, who were nominally healthy when sampled. Study conclusions and caveats: As a later analysis revealed, most CMV-associated TCR beta chains appeared HLA-restricted.

The V gene lost 4 bases and the J gene lost 11 bases, with 23 bases spanning the gap. The V gene's germline CDR1 is MNHEY and CDR2 SVGAGI. The CDR3 contains 15 residues. V usage is TRBV6-5 and J usage is TRBJ2-5; the D gene is possibly TRBD2 (6 bases). This clonotype was sampled from a woman aged 18-35 years in good health and CMV-seronegative. Sequenced material: PBMCs. This CDR3 is CASSSRIRRAREQYF. The CDR3 coding sequence is TGTGCCAGCAGTTCACGTATCAGGAGGGCCAGGGAGCAGTACTTC.